The TCR beta chain described here comes from a study of T cell responses to AZD1222 COVID-19 vaccine. The CDR3 loop spans 18 amino acids. The V end was cut by 0 bases, the J end by 2 bases, with 20 bases between. In germline, CDR1 is SGHTS, CDR2 YDEGEE. Data came from immunoSEQ multiplex PCR; TCRdb stores just in-frame clones and leaves some out. The table records 93,000 or so clones, around 90% of them present only once. The receptor's source is an adult in good health. V usage is TRBV5-8 and J usage is TRBJ1-1, with D uncertain. Sequencing used peripheral blood, obtained on day 0 of AZD1222 vaccination. The CDR3 spells CASSLGIPFSRANTEAFF. The CDR3 DNA follows: TGTGCCAGCAGCTTGGGGATCCCCTTTTCTAGAGCCAACACTGAAGCTTTCTTT.